The T cell receptor beta chain under discussion was sequenced for a study of a mutant IDH1 vaccine in newly diagnosed glioma. Overall study context: Initiation of the vaccine course occurred 4-6 weeks after radiotherapy alone, or alongside temozolomide cycles.

Sequenced by immunoSEQ multiplex PCR; TCRdb stores in-frame clones only, minus some. The sample gives tens of thousands of clones, about three quarters of which show up once; about 4.9% is in the top ten. On this clone: Its antigen remains unidentified.

Time point reported: week 47, end of study. The study gave 300 ug of mutant IDH1 20-mer peptide per vaccine dose, with topical imiquimod. This CDR3 is built from 13 residues. Germline-derived CDR1 and CDR2 are MNHEY and SVGAGI. Trimming removed 6 bases at V and 3 bases at J, with 10 bases between. The sequences come from PBMCs, collected from a glioma patient whose treatment included an IDH1 peptide vaccine. The receptor's source is a woman aged 40-49 years with glioma. Some clones in this sample may be carry-over from other donors' samples. This chain links TRBV6-5 with TRBJ2-3; D is ambiguous. The CDR3 DNA follows: TGTGCCAGCAGCTTCCGTTATACAGATACGCAGTATTTT. Its protein is CASSFRYTDTQYF.